The rows below give T cell receptor beta chains drawn from one sample of a study of multiple sclerosis patients with progressive multifocal leukoencephalopathy. Only in-frame clones appear in the TCRdb table, and some are missing; sequencing was by immunoSEQ multiplex PCR. Seen here are around 27,000 clones, 90% observed once, and the top ten hold roughly 1.3%. The sample in question was PBMCs, obtained from a patient treated with natalizumab. These receptors were obtained from a human donor with multiple sclerosis. Both conserved end residues are part of each CDR3. The D gene is left open where the match is weak. Size is stated for part of the rows, as once, few or many counts, or as a class when the clone is expanded.

D gene,clone size,V gene,CDR3 length,J gene,CDR3 protein,CDR3 DNA
.,.,TRBV30,12,TRBJ2-7,CAWNGGTYEQYF,TGTGCCTGGAACGGCGGGACCTACGAGCAGTACTTC
.,.,TRBV10-3,14,TRBJ1-2,CAISEAQGIYGYTF,TGTGCCATCAGTGAGGCGCAAGGCATCTATGGCTACACCTTC
.,.,TRBV5-4,13,TRBJ1-2,CASRDLGAPGYTF,TGTGCCAGCAGGGACCTTGGGGCGCCCGGCTACACCTTC
TRBD1,.,TRBV4-2,16,TRBJ1-4,CASSHPTGTGVEKLFF,TGTGCCAGCAGCCACCCCACCGGGACAGGGGTTGAAAAACTGTTTTTT
.,.,TRBV18,15,TRBJ2-1,CASSPYRAPYNEQFF,TGTGCCAGCTCACCCTACAGGGCCCCGTACAATGAGCAGTTCTTC
.,.,TRBV5-1,17,TRBJ2-2,CASSSLLGGDGTGELFF,TGCGCCAGCAGCTCGCTACTAGGGGGAGATGGGACCGGGGAGCTGTTTTTT
TRBD2,.,TRBV11-2,15,TRBJ2-1,CASSLGAGEVAWQFF,TGTGCCAGCAGCTTAGGTGCGGGGGAGGTCGCATGGCAGTTCTTC
.,.,TRBV11-2,14,TRBJ2-5,CASSTSPGTETQYF,TGTGCCAGCAGCACATCTCCGGGAACAGAGACCCAGTACTTC
TRBD2,.,TRBV2,14,TRBJ2-7,CASSESGGAYEQYF,TGTGCCAGCAGTGAGAGCGGGGGGGCCTACGAGCAGTACTTC
.,once,TRBV2,15,TRBJ2-5,CASSEMGQGQETQYF,TGTGCCAGCAGTGAAATGGGGCAGGGCCAAGAGACCCAGTACTTC
.,.,TRBV5-4,15,TRBJ1-2,CASSFGPAIGYGYTF,TGTGCCAGCAGCTTTGGCCCAGCCATCGGCTATGGCTACACCTTC
.,.,TRBV4-3,16,TRBJ1-1,CASSQDVLVGNTEAFF,TGCGCCAGCAGCCAAGATGTCCTCGTTGGGAACACTGAAGCTTTCTTT
TRBD2,.,TRBV9,14,TRBJ2-5,CASSFGGRDETQYF,TGTGCCAGCAGCTTCGGAGGGAGGGATGAGACCCAGTACTTC
.,.,TRBV28,15,TRBJ1-2,CASRRPGTAVHGYTF,TGTGCCAGCAGGAGACCAGGGACGGCGGTCCATGGCTACACCTTC
.,.,TRBV15,16,TRBJ1-4,CASKTGGDATNEKLFF,TGTGCCTCAAAGACAGGAGGGGATGCAACTAATGAAAAACTGTTTTTT
.,.,TRBV4-1,17,TRBJ1-2,CASSPPGGAENNYGYTF,TGCGCCAGCAGCCCCCCTGGGGGGGCAGAAAACAACTATGGCTACACCTTC
.,.,TRBV29-1,12,TRBJ1-5,CSAQGSNQPQHF,TGCAGCGCCCAGGGTAGCAATCAGCCCCAGCATTTT
TRBD1,.,TRBV2,15,TRBJ1-4,CASSPRTGVNEKLFF,TGTGCCAGCAGCCCCCGGACAGGGGTTAATGAAAAACTGTTTTTT
.,.,TRBV5-4,13,TRBJ2-3,CASSPGSTDTQYF,TGTGCCAGCAGCCCAGGGAGCACAGATACGCAGTATTTT
TRBD1,.,TRBV7-8,14,TRBJ2-3,CASSLDRGTDTQYF,TGTGCCAGCAGTCTGGACAGGGGGACAGATACGCAGTATTTT
TRBD2,few,TRBV5-1,15,TRBJ2-1,CASSLVRGVYNEQFF,TGCGCCAGCAGCTTGGTGCGGGGGGTCTACAATGAGCAGTTCTTC
.,.,TRBV6-4,15,TRBJ2-3,CASSDGGSSTDTQYF,TGTGCCAGCAGTGACGGGGGCTCGAGCACAGATACGCAGTATTTT
.,.,TRBV28,12,TRBJ1-1,CASSFSEGEAFF,TGTGCCAGCAGTTTTTCTGAGGGGGAAGCTTTCTTT
TRBD2,once,TRBV19,13,TRBJ2-1,CASVGLADNEQFF,TGTGCCTCGGTGGGCCTAGCGGATAATGAGCAGTTCTTC
.,.,TRBV5-5,15,TRBJ1-1,CASSFDGRTNTEAFF,TGTGCCAGCAGCTTCGATGGCAGGACTAACACTGAAGCTTTCTTT
.,.,TRBV4-1,16,TRBJ1-2,CASSPLYQRSIYGYTF,TGCGCCAGCAGCCCTCTTTATCAGCGCTCGATTTATGGCTACACCTTC
TRBD1,.,TRBV25-1,14,TRBJ1-5,CASSGGQGNQPQHF,TGTGCCAGCAGTGGGGGACAGGGGAATCAGCCCCAGCATTTT
.,.,TRBV19,14,TRBJ1-1,CASSTAGSGTEAFF,TGTGCCAGTAGTACTGCAGGCTCCGGGACTGAAGCTTTCTTT
.,.,TRBV29-1,13,TRBJ2-7,CSVTGSSFYEQYF,TGCAGCGTTACAGGGTCGTCGTTCTACGAGCAGTACTTC
TRBD1,.,TRBV7-2,14,TRBJ1-1,CASSLTGGGDEAFF,TGTGCCAGCAGCTTGACAGGGGGCGGTGATGAAGCTTTCTTT
.,.,TRBV7-2,17,TRBJ1-1,CASSLVAGRAGNTEAFF,TGTGCCAGCAGCTTAGTTGCCGGGAGAGCAGGGAACACTGAAGCTTTCTTT
.,.,TRBV11-1,13,TRBJ2-2,CASSRGWTGELFF,TGTGCCAGCAGCCGTGGGTGGACCGGGGAGCTGTTTTTT
TRBD2,.,TRBV9,15,TRBJ2-3,CASSPLAGGPDTQYF,TGTGCCAGCAGCCCTCTAGCGGGGGGGCCAGATACGCAGTATTTT
.,.,TRBV2,12,TRBJ2-3,CASSEATDTQYF,TGTGCCAGCAGTGAAGCCACAGATACGCAGTATTTT
TRBD2,.,TRBV10-3,16,TRBJ2-7,CAISSLTGGVAYEQYF,TGTGCCATCAGTTCGTTAACCGGGGGGGTCGCCTACGAGCAGTACTTC
TRBD2,.,TRBV25-1,16,TRBJ2-5,CASSEWGGLAQETQYF,TGTGCCAGCAGTGAATGGGGAGGACTAGCTCAAGAGACCCAGTACTTC
TRBD2,.,TRBV12-5,13,TRBJ2-1,CASRLAGLNEQFF,TGTGCTAGTAGACTAGCAGGGCTCAATGAGCAGTTCTTC
TRBD2,.,TRBV9,17,TRBJ2-3,CASSPPSSGGITDTQYF,TGTGCCAGCAGCCCTCCTTCTAGCGGGGGAATCACAGATACGCAGTATTTT
.,.,TRBV7-9,14,TRBJ2-1,CASLTASPYNEQFF,TGTGCCAGCCTCACGGCCTCCCCTTACAATGAGCAGTTCTTC
TRBD1,.,TRBV6-5,14,TRBJ1-5,CASSPSGGNQPQHF,TGTGCCAGCAGCCCTTCAGGGGGGAATCAGCCCCAGCATTTT
TRBD2,.,TRBV6-1,14,TRBJ2-3,CASRGGGGMDTQYF,TGTGCCAGCAGAGGCGGGGGGGGTATGGATACGCAGTATTTT
TRBD1,.,TRBV7-2,15,TRBJ1-1,CASSQTGEGYTEAFF,TGTGCCAGCAGTCAGACAGGGGAGGGTTACACTGAAGCTTTCTTT
TRBD2,.,TRBV10-1,18,TRBJ2-1,CASSEAWASGGPYNEQFF,TGCGCCAGCAGTGAGGCGTGGGCTAGCGGGGGGCCCTACAATGAGCAGTTCTTC
.,.,TRBV6-5,13,TRBJ1-5,CASDGGFNQPQHF,TGTGCCAGCGACGGGGGGTTCAATCAGCCCCAGCATTTT
.,few,TRBV4-3,13,TRBJ1-2,CASSQGGGLGYTF,TGCGCCAGCAGCCAAGGGGGGGGGCTAGGCTACACCTTC
TRBD1,.,TRBV28,15,TRBJ1-2,CASSITGVQLYGYTF,TGTGCCAGCAGTATAACAGGGGTTCAGCTCTATGGCTACACCTTC
.,.,TRBV9,15,TRBJ1-2,CASSVAQVPNYGYTF,TGTGCCAGCAGCGTAGCCCAGGTTCCTAACTATGGCTACACCTTC
TRBD2,.,TRBV6-4,18,TRBJ2-1,CATAGAGGPYSSYNEQFF,TGTGCCACCGCCGGGGCGGGGGGCCCATACAGCTCCTACAATGAGCAGTTCTTC
TRBD1,.,TRBV18,16,TRBJ1-2,CASSPPQTGVYNGYTF,TGTGCCAGCTCACCACCTCAGACAGGGGTTTATAATGGCTACACCTTC
.,.,TRBV30,13,TRBJ1-5,CAWKIRDHQPQHF,TGTGCCTGGAAAATCCGGGACCATCAGCCCCAGCATTTT
.,.,TRBV5-4,20,TRBJ1-6,CASSLAPVKPLFSYNSPLHF,TGTGCCAGCAGCTTGGCCCCGGTGAAGCCCCTATTCTCCTATAATTCACCCCTCCACTTT
TRBD2,.,TRBV9,16,TRBJ2-1,CASSVGVVAGANEQFF,TGTGCCAGCAGCGTAGGGGTGGTAGCGGGGGCAAATGAGCAGTTCTTC
.,.,TRBV19,14,TRBJ1-4,CASSQVATNEKLFF,TGTGCCAGTAGTCAAGTTGCAACTAATGAAAAACTGTTTTTT
TRBD1,once,TRBV28,16,TRBJ2-5,CASSWSKGALKETQYF,TGTGCCAGCAGTTGGAGTAAGGGGGCCCTGAAGGAGACCCAGTACTTC
TRBD1,.,TRBV5-1,16,TRBJ2-2,CASSLAGGVGPGELFF,TGCGCCAGCAGCTTGGCAGGGGGCGTGGGTCCCGGGGAGCTGTTTTTT
TRBD1,.,TRBV4-1,18,TRBJ1-5,CASSQEGGTGTGNQPQHF,TGCGCCAGCAGCCAAGAAGGGGGGACAGGTACGGGCAATCAGCCCCAGCATTTT
.,.,TRBV7-8,15,TRBJ2-5,CASSLLGGIVETQYF,TGTGCCAGCAGCTTGCTGGGGGGTATCGTAGAGACCCAGTACTTC
TRBD2,.,TRBV4-3,17,TRBJ2-7,CASSTSGGAGIPYEQYF,TGCGCCAGCAGCACTAGCGGGGGGGCCGGTATTCCCTACGAGCAGTACTTC
.,few,TRBV19,16,TRBJ1-4,CASSIDRKGSNEKLFF,TGTGCCAGTAGTATAGATCGTAAGGGCTCTAATGAAAAACTGTTTTTT